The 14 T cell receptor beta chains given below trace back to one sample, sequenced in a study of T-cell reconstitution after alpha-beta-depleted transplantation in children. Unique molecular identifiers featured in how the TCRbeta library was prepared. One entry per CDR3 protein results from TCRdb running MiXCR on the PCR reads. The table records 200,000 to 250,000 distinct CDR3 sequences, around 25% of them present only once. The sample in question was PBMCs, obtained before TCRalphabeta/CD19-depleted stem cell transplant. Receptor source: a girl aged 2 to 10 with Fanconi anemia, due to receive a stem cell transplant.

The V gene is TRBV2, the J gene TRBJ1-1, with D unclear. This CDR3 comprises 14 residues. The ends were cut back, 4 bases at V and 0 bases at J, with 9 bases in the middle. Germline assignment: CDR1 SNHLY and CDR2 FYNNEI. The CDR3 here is CASSVAFMNTEAFF. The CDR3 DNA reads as TGTGCCAGCAGTGTGGCCTTCATGAACACTGAAGCTTTCTTT.

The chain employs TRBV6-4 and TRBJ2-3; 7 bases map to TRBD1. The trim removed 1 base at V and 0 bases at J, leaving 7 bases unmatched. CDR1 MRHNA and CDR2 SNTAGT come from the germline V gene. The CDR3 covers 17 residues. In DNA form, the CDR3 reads TGTGCCAGCAGTGACTTCCCCGGGACAGCTAGCACAGATACGCAGTATTTT. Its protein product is CASSDFPGTASTDTQYF.

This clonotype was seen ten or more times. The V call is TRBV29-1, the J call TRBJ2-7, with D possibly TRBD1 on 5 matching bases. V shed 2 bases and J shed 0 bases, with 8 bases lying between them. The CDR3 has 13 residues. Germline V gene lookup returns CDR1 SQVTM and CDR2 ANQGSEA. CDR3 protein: CSVETGLSYEQYF. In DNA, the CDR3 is TGCAGCGTTGAAACAGGCCTCTCCTACGAGCAGTACTTC.

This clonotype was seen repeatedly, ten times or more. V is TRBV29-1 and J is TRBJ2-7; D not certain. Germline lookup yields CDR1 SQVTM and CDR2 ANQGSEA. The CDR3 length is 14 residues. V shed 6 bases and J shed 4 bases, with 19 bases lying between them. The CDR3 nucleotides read TGCAGCGTGGTAATGGGTCCCACCGCATACGAGCAGTACTTC. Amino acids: CSVVMGPTAYEQYF.

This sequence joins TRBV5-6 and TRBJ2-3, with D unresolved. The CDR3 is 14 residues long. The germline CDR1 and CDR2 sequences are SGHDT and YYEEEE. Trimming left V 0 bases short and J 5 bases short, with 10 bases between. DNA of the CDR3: TGTGCCAGCAGCTTGGGGATTAATCAAGATACGCAGTATTTT. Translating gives CASSLGINQDTQYF.

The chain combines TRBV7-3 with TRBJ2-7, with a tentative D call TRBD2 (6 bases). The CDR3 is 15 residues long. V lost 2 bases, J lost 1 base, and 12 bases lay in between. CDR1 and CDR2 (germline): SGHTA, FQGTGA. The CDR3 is CASSLRESPSYEQYF. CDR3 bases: TGTGCCAGCAGCTTACGGGAGAGCCCTTCCTACGAGCAGTACTTC.

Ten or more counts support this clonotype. The chain's CDR3 is CSASTGGSYNEQFF. The CDR3 DNA reads TGCAGTGCTAGTACCGGGGGATCCTACAATGAGCAGTTCTTC. V usage is TRBV20-1 and J usage is TRBJ2-1; tentatively, D is TRBD2 (6 bases). V lost 3 bases and J lost 1, with 10 bases in between. The CDR3 covers 14 residues. CDR1 is DFQATT, CDR2 SNEGSKA, per germline (reference sequence).

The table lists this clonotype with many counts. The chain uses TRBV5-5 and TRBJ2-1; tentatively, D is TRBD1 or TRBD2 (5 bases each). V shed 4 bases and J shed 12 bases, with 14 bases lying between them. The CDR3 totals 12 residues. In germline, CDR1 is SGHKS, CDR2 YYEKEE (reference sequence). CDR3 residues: CASSRDVLGQFF. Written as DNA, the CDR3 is TGTGCCAGCAGCCGGGACGTTTTAGGGCAGTTCTTC.

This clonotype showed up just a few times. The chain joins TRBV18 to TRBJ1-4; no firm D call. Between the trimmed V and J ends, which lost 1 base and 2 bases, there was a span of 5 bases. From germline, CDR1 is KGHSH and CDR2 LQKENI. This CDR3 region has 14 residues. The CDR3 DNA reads TGTGCCAGCTCACCACGGAATACTAATGAAAAACTGTTTTTT. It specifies CASSPRNTNEKLFF. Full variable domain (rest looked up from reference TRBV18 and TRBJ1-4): NAGVMQNPRHLVRRRGQEARLRCSPMKGHSHVYWYRQLPEEGLKFMVYLQKENIIDESGMPKERFSAEFPKEGPSILRIQQVVRGDSAAYFCASSPRNTNEKLFFGSGTQLSVL.

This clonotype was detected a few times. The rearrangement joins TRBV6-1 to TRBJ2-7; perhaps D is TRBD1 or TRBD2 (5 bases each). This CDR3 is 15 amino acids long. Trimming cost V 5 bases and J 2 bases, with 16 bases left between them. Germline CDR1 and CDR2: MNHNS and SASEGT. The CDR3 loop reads CASSRPGTAAYEQYF. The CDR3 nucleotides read TGTGCCAGCAGTCGACCTGGGACGGCGGCCTACGAGCAGTACTTC.

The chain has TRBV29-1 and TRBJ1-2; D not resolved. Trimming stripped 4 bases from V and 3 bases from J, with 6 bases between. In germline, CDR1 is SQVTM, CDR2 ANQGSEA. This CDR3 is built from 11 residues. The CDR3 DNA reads TGCAGCGTTGGGGAGTACTATGGCTACACCTTC. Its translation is CSVGEYYGYTF.

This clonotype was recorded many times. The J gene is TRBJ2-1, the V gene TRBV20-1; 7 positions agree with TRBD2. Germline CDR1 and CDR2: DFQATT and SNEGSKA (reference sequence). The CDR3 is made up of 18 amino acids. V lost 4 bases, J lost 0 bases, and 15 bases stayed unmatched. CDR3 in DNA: TGCAGTGCTAACGAGGACATTAGGGAGGGCCTCTCCTACAATGAGCAGTTCTTC. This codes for CSANEDIREGLSYNEQFF.

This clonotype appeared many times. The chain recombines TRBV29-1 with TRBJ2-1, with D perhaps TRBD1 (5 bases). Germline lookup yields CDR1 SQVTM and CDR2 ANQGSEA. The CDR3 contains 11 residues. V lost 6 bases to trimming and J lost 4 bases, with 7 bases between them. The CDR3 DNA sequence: TGCAGCGTGACAGTGTACAATGAGCAGTTCTTC. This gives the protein CSVTVYNEQFF.

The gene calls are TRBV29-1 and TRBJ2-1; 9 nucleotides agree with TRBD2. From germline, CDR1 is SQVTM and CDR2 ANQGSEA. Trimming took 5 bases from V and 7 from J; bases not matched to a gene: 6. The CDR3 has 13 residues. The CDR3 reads CSVPGLAGNEQFF. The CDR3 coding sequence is TGCAGCGTTCCGGGACTAGCTGGGAATGAGCAGTTCTTC.